This TCR beta chain stems from a study of STAT3 mutations in large granular lymphocyte leukemia. On the study more broadly: Roughly 37% of treated T-LGLL patients showed hematologic response to immunosuppression. General study findings and limits: In T-cell large granular lymphocyte leukemia, about half of patients showed multiple immunodominant subclonotypes.

The data were produced by immunoSEQ multiplex PCR, yet TCRdb's version contains in-frame clones alone and is incomplete. The sample records 3,600 or so clones, 60% to 75% being singletons. Trimming pared 2 bases from V and 0 bases from J, leaving 13 bases between. CDR3 length equals 16 residues. Per germline, CDR1 SEHNR and CDR2 FQNEAQ (reference sequence). In the case of this clone: Its matching antigen is unknown.

The material sequenced was peripheral blood mononuclear cells. This receptor was taken from a man in his 60s with T-cell large granular lymphocyte leukemia. Some clones in this sample may be carry-over from other donors' samples. The rearrangement joins TRBV7-9 to TRBJ1-2, with unresolved D. The CDR3 bases are TGTGCCAGCAGCTTACGAGGGAACCAACCTAACTATGGCTACACCTTC. Translation: CASSLRGNQPNYGYTF.